This T cell receptor (beta chain) was recovered during a study of T cell changes during pregnancy in multiple sclerosis. J was trimmed by 5 bases and V by 5 bases; bases with no gene match: 7. The CDR3 is 15 residues long. CDR1 and CDR2 from the germline V gene are MNHEY and SMNVEV (reference sequence). Profiling relied on immunoSEQ multiplex PCR, and the TCRdb table lists in-frame clones only, not all of them. Among about 29,000 clones listed, over 75% were seen once. This receptor was identified in a female donor with multiple sclerosis, enrolled in a pregnancy study. The chain uses TRBV27 and TRBJ2-5; TRBD2 matches 11 bases. The sequences come from CD8+ T cells from peripheral blood mononuclear cells, collected after pregnancy. DNA for the CDR3: TGTGCCAGCAGTGCGGGACTAGCGGTCCTGGAGACCCAGTACTTC. Protein sequence: CASSAGLAVLETQYF.